These T cell receptor beta chains were read from a single sample in a study of T-cell memory formation after mild COVID-19. TCRdb redid the calling of the 5' RACE reads with MiXCR, one entry per CDR3 protein. The table has approximately 60,000 distinct CDR3 sequences, 9.3% seen once; the top ten hold 1.1%. Sequencing was carried out using PBMCs or a T cell subset sorted from them (not recorded which). These receptors were taken from a man aged 18 to 35 who had mild COVID-19 (a few samples of this study predate the infection). Cell type and time point are not known. The CDR3 runs from the conserved cysteine through the conserved F or W. The D gene is left open where the match is weak. Rows give clone size only sometimes, using once, few, many, or a class for an expanded clone.

>TRBJ2-1|TRBV7-3|17|.|.
TGTGCCAGCAGCTCTACCGTGAGGGCAGAGTACTACAATGAGCAGTTCTTC
CASSSTVRAEYYNEQFF
>TRBJ2-3|TRBV9|14|few|.
TGTGCCAGCAGCGAATGGGGTTTCCCAGATACGCAGTATTTT
CASSEWGFPDTQYF
>TRBJ2-5|TRBV27|14|few|TRBD2
TGTGCCAGCAGGAGGGCTAGCGGACAAGAGACCCAGTACTTC
CASRRASGQETQYF
>TRBJ2-5|TRBV7-2|14|many|.
TGTGCCAGCAGCTTGTCACAGACGCAAGAGACCCAGTACTTC
CASSLSQTQETQYF
>TRBJ2-7|TRBV5-5|15|.|TRBD1
TGTGCCAGCAGCCTACAGGGGGCCCCCGTCTACGAGCAGTACTTC
CASSLQGAPVYEQYF
>TRBJ2-5|TRBV7-2|14|medium-sized|.
TGTGCCAGCAGCTTGAGGCCTAGCCGGGAGACCCAGTACTTC
CASSLRPSRETQYF
>TRBJ1-1|TRBV25-1|13|.|TRBD1
TGTGCCAGCAGGGGAAGGGACAGGGGGGAAGCTTTCTTT
CASRGRDRGEAFF
>TRBJ2-5|TRBV9|15|few|.
TGTGCCAGCAGCGTAGAAGGACATTCGCAAGAGACCCAGTACTTC
CASSVEGHSQETQYF
>TRBJ2-5|TRBV23-1|19|few|TRBD1
TGCGCCAGCAGTAATCCCAACTCCACAGGGGGCCGCTTCACGAAGACCCAGTACTTC
CASSNPNSTGGRFTKTQYF
>TRBJ1-2|TRBV7-2|14|.|.
TGTGCCAGCAGAATCTACTCCGGGGAGTATGGCTACACCTTC
CASRIYSGEYGYTF
>TRBJ1-3|TRBV9|14|.|.
TGTGCCAGCAGCGATGAGTTCTCTGGAAACACCATATATTTT
CASSDEFSGNTIYF
>TRBJ2-5|TRBV5-1|14|.|TRBD1
TGCGCCAGCAGCCCCCAGGGGGCAGGGGAGACCCAGTACTTC
CASSPQGAGETQYF
>TRBJ2-3|TRBV24-1|13|many|.
TGTGCCACCAGTTACAGCTCCGCAGATACGCAGTATTTT
CATSYSSADTQYF
>TRBJ1-2|TRBV7-2|14|few|.
TGTGCCAGCAGCTTAATAGGACAGAGCTATGGCTACACCTTC
CASSLIGQSYGYTF
>TRBJ2-1|TRBV12-5|16|.|.
TGTGCTAGTGGCTTGGTACTCAGGTCCGCCATGCAGGAGCAGTTCTTC
CASGLVLRSAMQEQFF
>TRBJ1-5|TRBV30|12|.|.
TGTGCCTGGGCGCTCCGGAATCAGCCCCAGCATTTT
CAWALRNQPQHF